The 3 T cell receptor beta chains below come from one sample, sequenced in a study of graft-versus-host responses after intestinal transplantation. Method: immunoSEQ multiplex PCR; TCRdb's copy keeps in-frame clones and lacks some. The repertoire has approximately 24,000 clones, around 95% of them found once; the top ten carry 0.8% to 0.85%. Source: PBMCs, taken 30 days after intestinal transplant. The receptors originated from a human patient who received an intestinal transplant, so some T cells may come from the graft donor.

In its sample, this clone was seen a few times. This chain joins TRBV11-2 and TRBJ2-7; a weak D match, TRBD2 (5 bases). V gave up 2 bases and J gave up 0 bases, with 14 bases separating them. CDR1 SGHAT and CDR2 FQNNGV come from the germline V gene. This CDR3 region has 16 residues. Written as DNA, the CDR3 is TGTGCCAGCAGCTTATCGGGAAACCTATACTCCTACGAGCAGTACTTC. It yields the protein CASSLSGNLYSYEQYF. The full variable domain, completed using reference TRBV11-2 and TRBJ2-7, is EAGVAQSPRYKIIEKRQSVAFWCNPISGHATLYWYQQILGQGPKLLIQFQNNGVVDDSQLPKDRFSAERLKGVDSTLKIQPAKLEDSAVYLCASSLSGNLYSYEQYFGPGTRLTVT.

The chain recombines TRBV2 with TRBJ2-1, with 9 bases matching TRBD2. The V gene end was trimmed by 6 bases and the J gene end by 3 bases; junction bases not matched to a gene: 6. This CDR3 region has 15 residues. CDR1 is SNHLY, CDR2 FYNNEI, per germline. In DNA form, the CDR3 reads TGTGCCAGCAGGGGGGGACTAGCTGACTACAATGAGCAGTTCTTC. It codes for CASRGGLADYNEQFF.

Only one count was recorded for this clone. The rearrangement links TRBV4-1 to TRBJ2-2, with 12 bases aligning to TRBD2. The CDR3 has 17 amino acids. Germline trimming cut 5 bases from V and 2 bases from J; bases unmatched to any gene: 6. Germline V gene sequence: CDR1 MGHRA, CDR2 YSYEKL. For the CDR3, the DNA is TGCGCCAGCAGCTTACTAGCGGGAGGATCTAACACCGGGGAGCTGTTTTTT. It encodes CASSLLAGGSNTGELFF.